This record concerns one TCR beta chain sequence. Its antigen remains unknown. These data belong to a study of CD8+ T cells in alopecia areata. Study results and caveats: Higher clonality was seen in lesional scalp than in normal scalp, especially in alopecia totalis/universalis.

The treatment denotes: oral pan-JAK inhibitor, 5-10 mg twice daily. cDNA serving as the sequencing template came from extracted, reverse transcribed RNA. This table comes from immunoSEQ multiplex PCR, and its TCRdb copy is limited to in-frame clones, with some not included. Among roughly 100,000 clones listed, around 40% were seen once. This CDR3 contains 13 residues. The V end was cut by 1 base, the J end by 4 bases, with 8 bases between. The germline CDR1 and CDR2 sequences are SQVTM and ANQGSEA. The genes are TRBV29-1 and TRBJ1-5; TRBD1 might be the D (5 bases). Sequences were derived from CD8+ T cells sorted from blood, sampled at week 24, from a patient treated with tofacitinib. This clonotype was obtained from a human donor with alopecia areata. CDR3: CSVEGAGNQPQHF. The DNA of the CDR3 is TGCAGCGTTGAAGGGGCAGGGAATCAGCCCCAGCATTTT.